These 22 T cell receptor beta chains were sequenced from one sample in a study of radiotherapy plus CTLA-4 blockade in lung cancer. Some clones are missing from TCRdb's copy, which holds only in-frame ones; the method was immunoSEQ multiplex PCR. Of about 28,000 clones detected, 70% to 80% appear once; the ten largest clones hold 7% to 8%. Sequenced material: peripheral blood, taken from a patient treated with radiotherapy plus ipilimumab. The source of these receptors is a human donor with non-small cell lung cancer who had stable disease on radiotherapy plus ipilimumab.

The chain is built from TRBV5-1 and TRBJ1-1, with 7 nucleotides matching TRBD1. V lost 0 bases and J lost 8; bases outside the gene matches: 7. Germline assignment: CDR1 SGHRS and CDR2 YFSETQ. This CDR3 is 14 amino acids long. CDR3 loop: CASSLEGTEAEAFF. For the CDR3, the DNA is TGCGCCAGCAGCTTGGAAGGGACAGAAGCCGAAGCTTTCTTT. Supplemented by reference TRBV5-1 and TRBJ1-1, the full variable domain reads KAGVTQTPRYLIKTRGQQVTLSCSPISGHRSVSWYQQTPGQGLQFLFEYFSETQRNKGNFPGRFSGRQFSNSRSEMNVSTLELGDSALYLCASSLEGTEAEAFFGQGTRLTVV.

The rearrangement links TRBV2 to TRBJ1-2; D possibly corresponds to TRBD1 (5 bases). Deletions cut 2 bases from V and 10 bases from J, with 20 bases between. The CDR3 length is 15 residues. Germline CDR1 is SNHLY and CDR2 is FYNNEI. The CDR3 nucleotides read TGTGCCAGCAGTGAATTTGGGGACCTAACTATTGACTACACCTTC. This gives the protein CASSEFGDLTIDYTF. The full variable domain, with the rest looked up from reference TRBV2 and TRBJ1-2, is EPEVTQTPSHQVTQMGQEVILRCVPISNHLYFYWYRQILGQKVEFLVSFYNNEISEKSEIFDDQFSVERPDGSNFTLKIRSTKLEDSAMYFCASSEFGDLTIDYTFGSGTRLTVV.

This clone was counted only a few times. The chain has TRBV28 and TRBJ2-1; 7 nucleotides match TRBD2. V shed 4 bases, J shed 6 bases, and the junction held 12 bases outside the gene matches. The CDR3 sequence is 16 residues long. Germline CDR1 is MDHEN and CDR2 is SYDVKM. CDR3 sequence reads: CASSSPWAGVTNEQFF. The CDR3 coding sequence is TGTGCCAGCAGTTCCCCTTGGGCGGGGGTGACCAATGAGCAGTTCTTC.

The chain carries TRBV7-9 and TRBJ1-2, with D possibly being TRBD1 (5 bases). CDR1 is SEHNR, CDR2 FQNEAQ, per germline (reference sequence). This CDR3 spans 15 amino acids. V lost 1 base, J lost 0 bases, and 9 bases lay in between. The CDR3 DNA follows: TGTGCCAGCAGCTTAGAGGCAGGGCCTAACTATGGCTACACCTTC. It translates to CASSLEAGPNYGYTF. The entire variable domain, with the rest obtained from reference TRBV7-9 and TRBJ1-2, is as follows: DTGVSQNPRHKITKRGQNVTFRCDPISEHNRLYWYRQTLGQGPEFLTYFQNEAQLEKSRLLSDRFSAERPKGSFSTLEIQRTEQGDSAMYLCASSLEAGPNYGYTFGSGTRLTVV.

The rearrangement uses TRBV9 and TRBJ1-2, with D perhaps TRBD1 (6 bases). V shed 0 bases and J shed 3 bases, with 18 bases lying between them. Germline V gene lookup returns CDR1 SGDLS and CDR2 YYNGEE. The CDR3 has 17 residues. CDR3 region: CASSVEGGGRLDYGYTF. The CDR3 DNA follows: TGTGCCAGCAGCGTAGAGGGGGGCGGTAGGTTGGACTATGGCTACACCTTC.

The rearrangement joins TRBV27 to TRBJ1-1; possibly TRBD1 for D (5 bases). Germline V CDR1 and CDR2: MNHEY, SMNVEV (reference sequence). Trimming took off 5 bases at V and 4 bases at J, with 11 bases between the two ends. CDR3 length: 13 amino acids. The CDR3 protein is CASSRGPGTEAFF. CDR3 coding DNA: TGTGCCAGCAGTAGGGGCCCTGGCACTGAAGCTTTCTTT.

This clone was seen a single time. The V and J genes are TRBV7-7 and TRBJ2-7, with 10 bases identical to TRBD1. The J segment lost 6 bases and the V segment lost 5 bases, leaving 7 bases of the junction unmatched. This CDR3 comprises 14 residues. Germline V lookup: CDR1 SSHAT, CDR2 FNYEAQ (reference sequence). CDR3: CASSQGQGRCEQYF. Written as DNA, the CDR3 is TGTGCCAGCAGCCAGGGACAGGGGCGTTGCGAGCAGTACTTC.

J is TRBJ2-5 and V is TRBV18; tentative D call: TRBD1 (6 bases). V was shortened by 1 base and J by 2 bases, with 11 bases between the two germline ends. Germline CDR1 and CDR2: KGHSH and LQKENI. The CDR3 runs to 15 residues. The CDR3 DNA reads TGTGCCAGCTCACCACAGAGAACAGGGCAAGAGACCCAGTACTTC. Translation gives CASSPQRTGQETQYF.

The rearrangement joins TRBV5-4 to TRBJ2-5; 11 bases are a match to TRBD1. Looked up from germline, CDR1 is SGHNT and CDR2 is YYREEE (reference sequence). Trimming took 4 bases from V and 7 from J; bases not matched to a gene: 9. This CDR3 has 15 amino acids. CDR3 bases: TGTGCCAGCAGCCGTCTTGCGGGGACAGGGGGGACCCAGTACTTC. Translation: CASSRLAGTGGTQYF.

CDR3 protein: CASSGRDRGAYYGYTF. As DNA, the CDR3 is TGTGCCAGCAGCGGCCGGGACAGGGGGGCATACTATGGCTACACCTTC. This rearrangement joins TRBV11-2 to TRBJ1-2; 11 bases agree with TRBD1. The length of the CDR3 is 16 residues. Trimming removed 5 bases from V and 3 bases from J; junction bases left unmatched: 8. Per the germline V gene, CDR1 is SGHAT and CDR2 is FQNNGV.

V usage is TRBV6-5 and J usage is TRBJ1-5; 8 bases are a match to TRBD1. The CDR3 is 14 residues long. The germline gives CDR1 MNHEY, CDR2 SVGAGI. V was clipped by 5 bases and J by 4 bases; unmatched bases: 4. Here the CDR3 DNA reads TGTGCCAGCAGTCAGGGGGCGGGTAATCAGCCCCAGCATTTT. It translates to CASSQGAGNQPQHF.

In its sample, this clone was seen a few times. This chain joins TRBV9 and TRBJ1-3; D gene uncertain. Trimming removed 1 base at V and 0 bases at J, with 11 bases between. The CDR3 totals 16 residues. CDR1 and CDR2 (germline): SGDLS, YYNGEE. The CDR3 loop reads CASSVRPGLSGNTIYF. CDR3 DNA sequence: TGTGCCAGCAGCGTACGACCAGGTCTCTCTGGAAACACCATATATTTT.

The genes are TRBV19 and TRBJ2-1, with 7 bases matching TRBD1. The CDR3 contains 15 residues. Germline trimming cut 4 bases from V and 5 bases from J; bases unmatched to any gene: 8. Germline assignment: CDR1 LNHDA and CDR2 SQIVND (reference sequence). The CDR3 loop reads CASSKPTGWNNEQFF. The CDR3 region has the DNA TGTGCCAGTAGTAAACCGACAGGGTGGAACAATGAGCAGTTCTTC.

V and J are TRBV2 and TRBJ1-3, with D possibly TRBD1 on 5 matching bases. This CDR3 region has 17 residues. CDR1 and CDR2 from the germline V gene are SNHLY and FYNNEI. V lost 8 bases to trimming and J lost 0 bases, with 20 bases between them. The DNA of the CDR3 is TGTGCCAGCGCCCAAGCGGGGGGAATGGGCTCTGGAAACACCATATATTTT. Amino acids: CASAQAGGMGSGNTIYF.

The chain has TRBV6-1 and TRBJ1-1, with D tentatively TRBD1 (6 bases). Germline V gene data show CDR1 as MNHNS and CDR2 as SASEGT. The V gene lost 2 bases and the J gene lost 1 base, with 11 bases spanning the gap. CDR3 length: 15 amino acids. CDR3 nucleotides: TGTGCCAGCAGTGAATTCGGGGGCTCGAACACTGAAGCTTTCTTT. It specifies CASSEFGGSNTEAFF.

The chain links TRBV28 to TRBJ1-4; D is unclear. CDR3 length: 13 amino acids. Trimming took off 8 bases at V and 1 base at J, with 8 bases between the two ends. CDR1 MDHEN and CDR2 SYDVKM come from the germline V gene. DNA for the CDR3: TGTGCCAGCTTTGGAGGAACTAATGAAAAACTGTTTTTT. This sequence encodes CASFGGTNEKLFF.

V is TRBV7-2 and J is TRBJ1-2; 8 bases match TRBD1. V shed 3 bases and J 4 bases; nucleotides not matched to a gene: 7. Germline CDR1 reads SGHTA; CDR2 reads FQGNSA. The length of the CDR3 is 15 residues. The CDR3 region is CASSLNTGTGYGYTF. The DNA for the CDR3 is TGTGCCAGCAGCTTGAATACCGGGACAGGCTATGGCTACACCTTC.

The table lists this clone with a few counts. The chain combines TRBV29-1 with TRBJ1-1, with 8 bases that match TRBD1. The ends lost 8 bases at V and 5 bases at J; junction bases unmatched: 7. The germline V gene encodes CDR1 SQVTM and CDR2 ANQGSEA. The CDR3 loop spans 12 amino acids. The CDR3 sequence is CSQTDRGTEAFF. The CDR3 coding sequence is TGCAGCCAAACAGACAGGGGAACTGAAGCTTTCTTT.

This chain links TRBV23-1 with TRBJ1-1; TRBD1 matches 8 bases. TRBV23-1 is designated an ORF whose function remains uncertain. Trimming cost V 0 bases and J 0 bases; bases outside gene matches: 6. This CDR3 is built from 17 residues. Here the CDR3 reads CASSQSARGQVNTEAFF. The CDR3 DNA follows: TGCGCCAGCAGTCAATCGGCCAGGGGGCAGGTGAACACTGAAGCTTTCTTT.

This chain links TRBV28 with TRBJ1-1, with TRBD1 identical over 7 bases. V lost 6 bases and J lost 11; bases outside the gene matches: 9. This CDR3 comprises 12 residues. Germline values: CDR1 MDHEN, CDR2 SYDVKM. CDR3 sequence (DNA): TGTGCCAGCAGCCTGACAGGGAATCGTGCTTTCTTT. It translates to CASSLTGNRAFF.

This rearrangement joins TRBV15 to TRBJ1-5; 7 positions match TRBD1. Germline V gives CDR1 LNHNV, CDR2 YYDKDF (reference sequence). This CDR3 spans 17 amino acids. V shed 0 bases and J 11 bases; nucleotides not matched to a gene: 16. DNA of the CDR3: TGTGCCACCAGCAGAGATGCGGCAGGGGGACCCCTTAGGGCCCAGCATTTT. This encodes CATSRDAAGGPLRAQHF.

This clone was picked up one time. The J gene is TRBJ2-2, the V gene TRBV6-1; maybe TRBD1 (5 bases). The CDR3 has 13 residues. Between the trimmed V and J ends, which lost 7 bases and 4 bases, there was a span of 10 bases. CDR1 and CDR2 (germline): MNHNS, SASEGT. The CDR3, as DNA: TGTGCCAGCAACTTTCAGGGCACCGGGGAGCTGTTTTTT. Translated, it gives CASNFQGTGELFF.